These T cell receptor beta chains were read from a single sample in a study of low-dose radiotherapy and immunotherapy resistance in tumors. MiXCR was run by TCRdb on the reads, yielding one entry per CDR3 protein. The repertoire holds 100,000 or so distinct CDR3 sequences, 20% to 25% seen once, with roughly 4.3% in the top ten. Sequences were derived from PBMCs, sampled after low-dose radiotherapy plus immunotherapy. The origin of the receptors is a male donor with prostate cancer. Both conserved end residues are part of each CDR3. Fields, in order: J gene, clone size, V gene, D gene, CDR3 protein, CDR3 DNA. D genes are given only for firm matches. For some rows the clone size is stated as once, few or many, or as a class when expanded; others skip it.

TRBJ2-7	many	TRBV20-1	-	CSASRDAGGYEQYF	TGCAGTGCTAGCCGGGACGCGGGCGGGTACGAGCAGTACTTC
TRBJ2-7	-	TRBV2	TRBD1	CASTTGAFYEQYF	TGTGCCAGCACGACAGGGGCGTTCTACGAGCAGTACTTC
TRBJ2-1	many	TRBV2	-	CASSPLAFDYNEQFF	TGTGCCAGCAGTCCACTAGCATTTGACTACAATGAGCAGTTCTTC
TRBJ1-5	many	TRBV10-3	TRBD1	CAISESTGAYQPQHF	TGTGCCATCAGTGAGTCGACAGGGGCTTATCAGCCCCAGCATTTT
TRBJ2-2	-	TRBV15	-	CATSFGTLTGELFF	TGTGCCACCAGTTTCGGAACCCTCACCGGGGAGCTGTTTTTT
TRBJ1-6	many	TRBV6-5	-	CASSYGVSRSPLHF	TGTGCCAGCAGTTACGGCGTGTCGCGGTCACCCCTCCACTTT
TRBJ1-1	-	TRBV21-1	-	CASSRQDTTEAFF	TGTGCCAGCTCCCGACAGGATACCACTGAAGCTTTCTTT
TRBJ2-2	many	TRBV18	-	CASSPGEDTGELFF	TGTGCCAGCTCACCGGGGGAGGACACCGGGGAGCTGTTTTTT
TRBJ1-5	many	TRBV19	-	CASSIGFLRTLSNQPQHF	TGTGCCAGTAGTATAGGATTCTTACGGACACTCAGCAATCAGCCCCAGCATTTT
TRBJ2-3	many	TRBV6-5	TRBD2	CASIGSGGDTQYF	TGTGCCAGCATAGGCAGCGGGGGAGATACGCAGTATTTT
TRBJ2-1	-	TRBV4-1	TRBD2	CASSLEGTSGGGEQFF	TGCGCCAGCAGCCTCGAGGGGACTAGCGGGGGGGGTGAGCAGTTCTTC
TRBJ2-1	many	TRBV7-2	-	CASSLGLARHNEQFF	TGTGCCAGCAGCTTAGGGCTAGCACGCCACAATGAGCAGTTCTTC
TRBJ2-7	many	TRBV20-1	-	CSARDRVGVRYEQYF	TGCAGTGCTAGAGATCGAGTCGGGGTCCGCTACGAGCAGTACTTC
TRBJ2-5	many	TRBV20-1	-	CSARDGTETQYF	TGCAGTGCTAGAGATGGGACGGAGACCCAGTACTTC
TRBJ2-5	many	TRBV7-9	-	CASSLATSSSETQYF	TGTGCCAGCAGCTTGGCGACTAGTTCTAGCGAGACCCAGTACTTC
TRBJ2-5	many	TRBV4-2	TRBD1	CASSQEDHRGIETQYF	TGTGCCAGCAGCCAAGAGGACCACAGGGGGATCGAGACCCAGTACTTC
TRBJ1-6	many	TRBV11-2	-	CASSLDLGDSPLHF	TGTGCCAGCAGCTTAGATCTGGGGGACTCACCCCTCCACTTT
TRBJ1-3	-	TRBV18	TRBD1	CASSPPSGQGDTIYF	TGTGCCAGCTCACCACCGTCGGGGCAGGGGGACACCATATATTTT
TRBJ1-6	-	TRBV30	-	CAWSPEWGNSPLHF	TGTGCCTGGAGCCCCGAGTGGGGCAATTCACCCCTCCACTTT
TRBJ2-7	many	TRBV10-3	TRBD1	CAISGDSSYEQYF	TGTGCCATCAGTGGGGACAGCTCCTACGAGCAGTACTTC
TRBJ2-7	many	TRBV18	TRBD2	CASSQGLAGPNEQYF	TGTGCCAGCTCACAGGGACTAGCGGGACCTAACGAGCAGTACTTC
TRBJ2-3	many	TRBV6-2/TRBV6-3	TRBD2	CASRSGESTDTQYF	TGTGCCAGCAGGAGCGGGGAGAGCACAGATACGCAGTATTTT
TRBJ1-5	many	TRBV30	-	CAWSVGEPQHF	TGTGCCTGGAGTGTAGGGGAGCCCCAGCATTTT
TRBJ2-3	many	TRBV18	-	CASSPWVSSTDTQYF	TGTGCCAGCTCCCCATGGGTTTCTAGCACAGATACGCAGTATTTT
TRBJ2-7	many	TRBV12-3/TRBV12-4	-	CASSFSISYEQYF	TGTGCCAGCAGTTTCTCAATTTCCTACGAGCAGTACTTC
TRBJ2-7	many	TRBV2	-	CASGARTYEQYF	TGTGCCAGCGGCGCCAGGACCTACGAGCAGTACTTC
TRBJ2-7	once	TRBV12-3/TRBV12-4	TRBD1	CASSNLGQALSYEQYF	TGTGCCAGCAGTAACCTGGGACAGGCTCTATCTTACGAGCAGTACTTC
TRBJ2-5	many	TRBV6-8	TRBD1	CASSYGDSVQETQYF	TGTGCCAGCAGTTACGGGGACAGTGTACAAGAGACCCAGTACTTC
TRBJ2-3	-	TRBV6-2/TRBV6-3	-	CASIRGGVSDTQYF	TGTGCCAGCATTCGAGGAGGGGTTTCAGATACGCAGTATTTT
TRBJ1-2	-	TRBV9	-	CASSPSGTSEGYGYTF	TGTGCCAGCAGCCCCTCCGGGACGAGTGAGGGCTATGGCTACACCTTC
TRBJ2-3	many	TRBV2	-	CASMTDTQYF	TGTGCCAGCATGACAGATACGCAGTATTTT
TRBJ1-3	many	TRBV14	-	CASSQDGRDTIYF	TGTGCCAGCAGCCAAGATGGCAGAGACACCATATATTTT
TRBJ2-2	many	TRBV7-9	-	CASSWGSTGELFF	TGTGCCAGCAGCTGGGGTAGCACCGGGGAGCTGTTTTTT
TRBJ2-3	many	TRBV11-2	-	CASSPRVLWADTQYF	TGTGCCAGCAGCCCCCGGGTTTTATGGGCAGATACGCAGTATTTT
TRBJ2-1	many	TRBV5-1	TRBD2	CASSFGTRGNEQFF	TGCGCCAGCAGCTTCGGGACTAGGGGCAATGAGCAGTTCTTC
TRBJ1-2	many	TRBV7-9	-	CASTPDSYGYTF	TGTGCCAGCACTCCCGACAGCTATGGCTACACCTTC
TRBJ2-5	many	TRBV6-2/TRBV6-3	-	CASSVGIQETQYF	TGTGCCAGCAGTGTGGGTATCCAAGAGACCCAGTACTTC
TRBJ2-1	many	TRBV3-1	-	CASSQSPTGNNDEQFF	TGTGCCAGCAGCCAGAGTCCAACAGGGAATAACGATGAGCAGTTCTTC
TRBJ1-6	many	TRBV10-2	TRBD1	CASSARDSNSPLHF	TGCGCCAGCAGTGCCCGGGACAGTAATTCACCCCTCCACTTT
TRBJ2-1	many	TRBV5-1	-	CASSTLVDEQFF	TGCGCCAGCAGCACCCTGGTGGATGAGCAGTTCTTC
TRBJ2-5	-	TRBV5-1	TRBD2	CASSFGLAGVKGTQYF	TGCGCCAGCAGCTTTGGACTAGCGGGGGTTAAAGGGACCCAGTACTTC
TRBJ2-3	many	TRBV12-3/TRBV12-4	-	CASSPSGTRSTDTQYF	TGTGCCAGCAGTCCCTCCGGGACAAGGAGTACAGATACGCAGTATTTT
TRBJ2-1	once	TRBV12-3/TRBV12-4	-	CASSNSGTNEQFF	TGTGCCAGCAGCAACAGCGGAACAAATGAGCAGTTCTTC
TRBJ2-5	many	TRBV20-1	TRBD2	CSAKSGGEETQYF	TGCAGTGCCAAAAGCGGGGGGGAAGAGACCCAGTACTTC
TRBJ2-7	-	TRBV28	-	CASSLHGGVYEQYF	TGTGCCAGCAGTTTACACGGGGGAGTCTACGAGCAGTACTTC
TRBJ1-4	many	TRBV4-1	-	CASSPDGGNHEKLFF	TGCGCCAGCAGCCCGGACGGAGGGAACCATGAAAAACTGTTTTTT
TRBJ2-1	many	TRBV7-2	TRBD2	CASSLRWAGGDEQFF	TGTGCCAGCAGCCTACGCTGGGCGGGGGGCGATGAGCAGTTCTTC
TRBJ1-3	many	TRBV11-2	-	CASSPGPSGNTIYF	TGTGCCAGCAGTCCGGGACCCTCTGGAAACACCATATATTTT
TRBJ2-3	-	TRBV7-3	-	CASSSNADTRTDTQYF	TGTGCCAGCAGCTCGAACGCGGACACGCGCACAGATACGCAGTATTTT
TRBJ2-7	many	TRBV5-1	-	CASSLVPGDPPAEQYF	TGCGCCAGCAGCTTGGTACCAGGGGACCCTCCTGCCGAGCAGTACTTC
TRBJ1-5	many	TRBV6-1	-	CASSAGNQPQHF	TGTGCCAGCAGTGCAGGGAATCAGCCCCAGCATTTT
TRBJ2-3	many	TRBV5-1	-	CASSLRTSEDTQYF	TGCGCCAGCAGCTTGAGAACCTCCGAGGATACGCAGTATTTT
TRBJ2-2	many	TRBV12-3/TRBV12-4	-	CATSSPPRKELFF	TGTGCCACCTCGTCGCCCCCGCGAAAAGAGCTGTTTTTT
TRBJ2-7	many	TRBV20-1	-	CSASQPHAEQYF	TGCAGTGCTAGTCAGCCCCATGCCGAGCAGTACTTC